Below are 21 T cell receptor beta chains sequenced from a single sample in a study of T cell repertoires in cytomegalovirus infection. MiXCR, run by TCRdb on the reads, gives a single entry per CDR3 protein. Here the sample spans under 350,000 distinct CDR3 sequences, around 10% being singletons. Source material: PBMCs. The receptors derive from a human donor in good health (CMV status not recorded). Some clones in this sample may be carry-over from other donors' samples.

This clonotype was seen many times. The chain combines TRBV19 with TRBJ2-2; 11 bases fit TRBD2. The germline V gene has CDR1 LNHDA and CDR2 SQIVND (reference sequence). V lost 5 bases and J lost 4; bases outside the gene matches: 15. CDR3 length: 19 amino acids. This chain's CDR3 is CASSPPGPATSGITGELFF. The CDR3 DNA is TGTGCCAGTAGTCCCCCAGGTCCCGCGACTAGCGGGATCACCGGGGAGCTGTTTTTT.

The chain recombines TRBV10-3 with TRBJ2-2; the D gene is possibly TRBD1 (5 bases). CDR1 is ENHRY, CDR2 SYGVKD, per germline. Trimming took off 2 bases at V and 0 bases at J, with 13 bases between the two ends. The CDR3 contains 17 residues. CDR3 bases: TGTGCCATCAGTGAGATACAGGCGATCGCGAACACCGGGGAGCTGTTTTTT. This codes for CAISEIQAIANTGELFF.

As to this clonotype: This CDR3 is missing its conserved last phenylalanine or tryptophan, likely due to a read error. The DNA for the CDR3 is TGTGCCAGCAGCTTGGGTGACACTGAAGCTTTCCTT. Translating it yields CASSLGDTEAFL. The chain combines TRBV5-3 with TRBJ1-1, with no clear D. TRBV5-3 is an open reading frame, and its role is uncertain. The CDR3 is 12 amino acids.

The V call is TRBV29-1, the J call TRBJ1-2; no clear D. Trimming removed 0 bases from V and 4 bases from J, with 3 bases in between. The CDR3 contains 11 residues. The V gene's germline CDR1 is SQVTM and CDR2 ANQGSEA. The CDR3 coding sequence is TGCAGCGTTGAAGATCTCTATGGCTACACCTTC. As protein: CSVEDLYGYTF.

In regard to this clonotype: A read error may be the cause here, since a much bigger clone is one base away. This rearrangement joins TRBV7-8 to TRBJ2-2; D remains unclear. This CDR3 has 10 residues. The V gene's germline CDR1 is SGHVS and CDR2 FQNEAQ. The DNA of the CDR3 is TGTGCCACCCACACCGAGGAGCTGTTTTTT. Its translation is CATHTEELFF. The full variable domain, rest sourced from reference TRBV7-8 and TRBJ2-2, is GAGVSQSPRYKVAKRGQDVALRCDPISGHVSLFWYQQALGQGPEFLTYFQNEAQLDKSGLPSDRFFAERPEGSVSTLKIQRTQQEDSAVYLCATHTEELFFGEGSRLTVL.

This clonotype was counted many times. This chain joins TRBV20-1 and TRBJ2-2; 10 bases line up with TRBD1. CDR1 and CDR2 (germline): DFQATT, SNEGSKA (reference sequence). The CDR3 has 15 residues. Trimming cost V 4 bases and J 4 bases; bases outside gene matches: 6. CDR3: CSATRQGAGTGELFF. CDR3 nucleotides: TGCAGTGCTACTAGACAGGGGGCAGGCACCGGGGAGCTGTTTTTT.

This clonotype was detected many times. The chain links TRBV20-1 to TRBJ2-1; tentative D call: TRBD2 (7 bases). The CDR3 sequence is 14 residues long. Trimming pared 1 base from V and 10 bases from J, leaving 17 bases between. The germline V gene encodes CDR1 DFQATT and CDR2 SNEGSKA (reference sequence). CDR3 coding DNA: TGCAGTGCTAGAGTGGGGGGGACATATATAGAGCAGTTCTTC. Encoded protein: CSARVGGTYIEQFF.

This clonotype showed up many times. The chain combines TRBV18 with TRBJ1-6; 8 bases are a match to TRBD1. The CDR3 extends over 15 amino acids. The germline V gene encodes CDR1 KGHSH and CDR2 LQKENI. Trimming cost V 4 bases and J 7 bases; bases outside gene matches: 6. The CDR3, as DNA: TGTGCCAGCTCACGGACGGGACAGGAAAATTCACCCCTCCACTTT. Protein sequence: CASSRTGQENSPLHF.

This clonotype was observed many times. The chain is built from TRBV19 and TRBJ1-1, with D possibly matching TRBD1 (6 bases). This CDR3 is built from 14 residues. Germline CDR1 and CDR2: LNHDA and SQIVND (reference sequence). The V end lost 5 bases, the J end lost 5 bases, and 15 bases lay between the germline ends. The CDR3 loop is CASSPLQGGTEAFF. CDR3 sequence (DNA): TGTGCCAGTAGTCCCCTACAGGGAGGGACTGAAGCTTTCTTT.

This clonotype appeared a few times. CDR3 coding DNA: TGTGCCAGCAGTTCCGGGACAGGGGTTCAGCCCCAGCATTTT. Translation: CASSSGTGVQPQHF. V gene TRBV6-2 or TRBV6-3 combines with J gene TRBJ1-5, with TRBD1 identical over 10 bases. V shed 4 bases, J shed 6 bases, and the junction held 3 bases outside the gene matches. The CDR3 extends over 14 amino acids. Per the germline V gene, CDR1 is MNHEY and CDR2 is SVGEGT.

This clonotype was counted between two and nine times. This chain uses TRBV25-1 with TRBJ1-1; possibly TRBD1 for D (5 bases). The CDR3 sequence is 12 residues long. Germline V gives CDR1 MGHDK, CDR2 SYGVNS. V lost 8 bases and J lost 6, with 13 bases in between. CDR3 loop: CASCGGYAEAFF. In DNA form, the CDR3 reads TGTGCCAGCTGTGGGGGGTACGCTGAAGCTTTCTTT.

This clonotype occurred a few times. The chain joins TRBV7-2 to TRBJ2-7; 7 bases align to TRBD1. The CDR3 loop spans 14 amino acids. CDR1 and CDR2 from the germline V gene are SGHTA and FQGNSA. Unmatched junction bases numbered 7, after V lost 3 bases and J lost 5 bases. The CDR3 reads CASSFPGQTHEQYV. The CDR3 DNA reads TGTGCCAGCAGCTTTCCGGGACAGACCCACGAGCAGTACGTC.

Many counts were recorded for this clonotype. The rearrangement links TRBV7-8 to TRBJ2-2; TRBD1 might be the D (6 bases). CDR3 length: 14 residues. Trimming stripped 5 bases from V and 3 bases from J, with 10 bases between. Germline V gene lookup returns CDR1 SGHVS and CDR2 FQNEAQ. Here the CDR3 reads CASSPRQDTGELFF. CDR3 bases: TGTGCCAGCAGCCCCCGACAGGACACCGGGGAGCTGTTTTTT.

At least ten counts were recorded for this clonotype. Here the CDR3 DNA reads TGTGCCAGCAGTCCTCGGAGCGGGGGGCCCTACCAAGAGACCCAGTACTTC. Amino acid sequence: CASSPRSGGPYQETQYF. The chain employs TRBV12-3 or TRBV12-4 and TRBJ2-5, with 9 bases fitting TRBD2. The CDR3 is made up of 17 amino acids. After removal of 5 bases from V and 0 bases from J, the junction contained 10 bases not matched to a gene.

The chain has TRBV14 and TRBJ2-3; 7 nucleotides align to TRBD2. The germline V gene has CDR1 SGHDN and CDR2 FVKESK. This CDR3 has 16 residues. J gave up 2 bases and V 4 bases, and 9 bases lay outside the gene matches. Here the CDR3 DNA reads TGTGCCAGCAGCCCTCAAGGCCGGGGGGTCACAGATACGCAGTATTTT. It specifies CASSPQGRGVTDTQYF.

This clonotype was seen at least ten times. This chain links TRBV19 with TRBJ2-7; D remains ambiguous. There are 12 residues in the CDR3. Per the germline V gene, CDR1 is LNHDA and CDR2 is SQIVND (reference sequence). Trimming took off 3 bases at V and 4 bases at J, with 7 bases between the two ends. CDR3 in amino acids: CASSITPYEQYF. CDR3 DNA sequence: TGTGCCAGTAGTATTACACCGTACGAGCAGTACTTC.

The chain has TRBV13 and TRBJ2-1; TRBD1 matches 7 bases. The CDR3 has 15 residues. Trimming at V came to 2 bases and at J to 5 bases, leaving 6 bases not matched to a gene. Germline loops: CDR1 PRHDT, CDR2 FYEKMQ (reference sequence). CDR3 protein: CASSLLGGRNNEQFF. The CDR3 DNA follows: TGTGCCAGCAGCTTACTAGGGGGCCGAAACAATGAGCAGTTCTTC.

There are many counts of this clonotype. J is TRBJ2-1 and V is TRBV7-2; perhaps TRBD2 as D (7 bases). Trimming pared 3 bases from V and 5 bases from J, leaving 14 bases between. Germline values: CDR1 SGHTA, CDR2 FQGNSA. The CDR3 covers 15 residues. The CDR3 is CASSLGGASNNEQFF. CDR3 DNA sequence: TGTGCCAGCAGCTTGGGGGGGGCCTCTAACAATGAGCAGTTCTTC.

This clonotype was counted only a few times. The gene calls are TRBV4-1 and TRBJ2-5, with 9 bases lining up with TRBD2. J lost 5 bases, V lost 4 bases, and 8 bases had no gene match. The CDR3 has 15 residues. Germline V gene lookup returns CDR1 MGHRA and CDR2 YSYEKL. CDR3: CASSLSGGPEETQYF. The CDR3 nucleotides read TGCGCCAGCAGCCTGAGCGGGGGGCCCGAGGAGACCCAGTACTTC.

This chain connects TRBV28 to TRBJ1-5; tentatively, D is TRBD1 (5 bases). V lost 5 bases to trimming and J lost 7 bases, with 18 bases between them. CDR1 MDHEN and CDR2 SYDVKM come from the germline V gene. The CDR3 spans 15 residues. In DNA form, the CDR3 reads TGTGCCAGCAGTCCGCCCTACGGGGGATGGCAGCCCCAGCATTTT. Protein: CASSPPYGGWQPQHF.

This chain joins TRBV6-6 and TRBJ2-7, with D maybe TRBD2 (7 bases). Per germline, CDR1 MNHNY and CDR2 SVGAGI (reference sequence). With 5 bases removed from V and 6 bases from J, the gap between germline ends came to 11 bases. This CDR3 has 12 amino acids. CDR3 region: CASSRGAFEQYV. The CDR3 nucleotides are TGTGCCAGCAGTCGGGGGGCTTTCGAGCAGTACGTC.